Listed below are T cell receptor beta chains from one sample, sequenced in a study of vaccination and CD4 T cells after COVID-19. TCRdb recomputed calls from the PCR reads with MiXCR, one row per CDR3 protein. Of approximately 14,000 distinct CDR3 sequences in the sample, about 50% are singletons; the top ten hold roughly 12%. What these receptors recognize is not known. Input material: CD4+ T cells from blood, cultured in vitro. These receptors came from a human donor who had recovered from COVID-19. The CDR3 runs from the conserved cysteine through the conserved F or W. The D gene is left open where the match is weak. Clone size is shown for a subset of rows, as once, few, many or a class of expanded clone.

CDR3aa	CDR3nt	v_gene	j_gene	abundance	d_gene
CASSLVVGQETQYF	TGCGCCAGCAGCTTGGTTGTGGGGCAAGAGACCCAGTACTTC	TRBV5-1	TRBJ2-5	few	-
CSAVETGMNTEAFF	TGCAGTGCTGTTGAGACTGGCATGAACACTGAAGCTTTCTTT	TRBV20-1	TRBJ1-1	-	-
CASSSVDSGESPLHF	TGCGCCAGCAGCTCAGTGGACAGTGGGGAATCACCCCTCCACTTT	TRBV5-1	TRBJ1-6	-	-
CASSLNSGANVLTF	TGTGCTAGCAGCTTAAACTCTGGGGCCAACGTCCTGACTTTC	TRBV7-7	TRBJ2-6	few	-
CASSPGTGGSDGYTF	TGTGCCAGCAGCCCAGGTACGGGGGGCTCGGATGGCTACACCTTC	TRBV7-9	TRBJ1-2	-	-
CSARDRTSGSYEQYF	TGCAGTGCTAGAGATAGGACTAGCGGCTCCTACGAGCAGTACTTC	TRBV20-1	TRBJ2-7	-	TRBD2
CSASDSKAGELFF	TGCAGTGCTAGCGATAGCAAGGCCGGGGAGCTGTTTTTT	TRBV20-1	TRBJ2-2	few	-
CASEFLFGTGGVHGELFF	TGTGCCAGCGAGTTTCTGTTTGGGACAGGGGGCGTCCACGGGGAGCTGTTTTTT	TRBV27	TRBJ2-2	once	TRBD1